This TCR beta chain stems from a study of blood T cell repertoires in COVID-19. Whole-study context: Acute and convalescent COVID-19 samples came from the United States, Italy and Spain. The analysed material was cDNA or gDNA that came from T cells, B-cell-depleted T cells, or PBMCs.

Germline V gene sequence: CDR1 SGHVS, CDR2 FQNEAQ. V dropped 1 base and J dropped 5 bases, with 8 bases sitting between them. There are 14 residues in the CDR3. Per the original data handling: The assay estimated nucleated cells by amplifying reference gene primers. The data were produced by immunoSEQ multiplex PCR, yet TCRdb's version contains in-frame clones alone and is incomplete. Clone size and V and J calls were adopted from that table, with D and trimming inferred from the DNA. The table has over 35,000 clones, approximately 90% seen once. The sample taken for sequencing was peripheral blood. This chain links TRBV7-8 with TRBJ2-2, with D unresolved. This TCR derives from a human donor in a cohort sampled during active COVID-19. CDR3 DNA sequence: TGTGCCAGCAGCTTAGGTTGGCAGACCGGGGAGCTGTTTTTT. Translating it yields CASSLGWQTGELFF.